The next 23 T cell receptor beta chains were all read from a single sample in a study of T-cell memory formation after mild COVID-19. TCRdb ran MiXCR on the 5' RACE reads and lists one entry per CDR3 protein. This table has around 320,000 distinct CDR3 sequences, about 13% appearing once. Sequencing was done on a sample of PBMCs or a T cell subset sorted from them (not recorded which). Receptors were obtained from a young man who had mild COVID-19 (a few samples of this study predate the infection). Cell type and time point are not known.

This clonotype was detected a few times. J is TRBJ2-5 and V is TRBV24-1; D is unresolved. The ends were cut back, 1 base at V and 2 bases at J, with 7 bases in the middle. Germline CDR1 is KGHDR and CDR2 is SFDVKD. CDR3 length equals 14 residues. The CDR3 nucleotides are TGTGCCACCAGTGATTTCGGCCCACAAGAGACCCAGTACTTC. Protein sequence: CATSDFGPQETQYF.

Only a few counts were recorded for this clonotype. The chain recombines TRBV12-3 or TRBV12-4 with TRBJ2-3; D remains ambiguous. V gave up 10 bases and J gave up 7 bases, with 12 bases separating them. The CDR3 has 11 residues. DNA for the CDR3: TGTGCCATCCGAGTGGGGAATACGCAGTATTTT. Amino acid sequence: CAIRVGNTQYF.

This clonotype has more than one count but fewer than ten. J is TRBJ1-2 and V is TRBV4-2; no clear D. This CDR3 is built from 16 residues. Germline V gene data show CDR1 as LGHNA and CDR2 as YNFKEQ. Trimming removed 3 bases at V and 8 bases at J, with 22 bases between. CDR3 sequence reads: CASSQPWAISERGYTF. The CDR3 bases are TGTGCCAGCAGCCAGCCATGGGCGATATCCGAAAGGGGCTACACCTTC.

This clonotype was observed a handful of times. The rearrangement joins TRBV4-3 to TRBJ1-2; unclear D gene. V dropped 0 bases and J dropped 4 bases, with 9 bases sitting between them. This CDR3 comprises 14 residues. Germline assignment: CDR1 LGHNA and CDR2 YSLEER. CDR3 DNA: TGCGCCAGCAGCCAAGATGGCCAGGTCTATGGCTACACCTTC. Its protein product is CASSQDGQVYGYTF.

This clonotype appeared a few times. The rearrangement joins TRBV5-1 to TRBJ2-6; D is ambiguous. V shed 4 bases and J shed 3 bases, with 14 bases lying between them. Per the germline V gene, CDR1 is SGHRS and CDR2 is YFSETQ. CDR3 length: 16 residues. CDR3 DNA sequence: TGCGCCAGCAGCCTCACCATGCGGTATGGGGCCAACGTCCTGACTTTC. As protein: CASSLTMRYGANVLTF.

CDR3: CASTWGTEAFF. CDR3 nucleotide sequence: TGTGCCAGTACCTGGGGCACTGAAGCTTTCTTT. The rearrangement links TRBV10-3 to TRBJ1-1; no definite D call. CDR1 ENHRY and CDR2 SYGVKD come from the germline V gene. With 10 bases removed from V and 4 bases from J, the gap between germline ends came to 10 bases. The CDR3 loop spans 11 amino acids.

This clonotype was picked up a small number of times. This rearrangement joins TRBV7-9 to TRBJ1-4, with no clear D. Germline loops: CDR1 SEHNR, CDR2 FQNEAQ (reference sequence). This CDR3 has 13 residues. The V gene lost 8 bases and the J gene lost 1 base, with 8 bases spanning the gap. CDR3 in amino acids: CASRLLTNEKLFF. As DNA, the CDR3 is TGTGCCAGCCGACTCCTAACTAATGAAAAACTGTTTTTT. Full variable domain (rest looked up from reference TRBV7-9 and TRBJ1-4): DTGVSQNPRHKITKRGQNVTFRCDPISEHNRLYWYRQTLGQGPEFLTYFQNEAQLEKSRLLSDRFSAERPKGSFSTLEIQRTEQGDSAMYLCASRLLTNEKLFFGSGTQLSVL.

A few counts support this clonotype. The V gene is TRBV4-2, the J gene TRBJ2-2; D may be TRBD2 (5 bases). This CDR3 has 15 residues. The ends were cut back, 1 base at V and 5 bases at J, with 11 bases in the middle. Germline CDR1 LGHNA, CDR2 YNFKEQ. The CDR3 DNA sequence: TGTGCCAGCAGCCAAGGTTTCAGCGGTACCGGGGAGCTGTTTTTT. It codes for CASSQGFSGTGELFF.

This clonotype appeared many times. This chain uses TRBV25-1 with TRBJ2-1; the D gene is possibly TRBD2 (7 bases). The CDR3 totals 11 residues. Germline values: CDR1 MGHDK, CDR2 SYGVNS. With 8 bases removed from V and 6 bases from J, the gap between germline ends came to 8 bases. CDR3 amino acids: CASRGANEQFF. The DNA of the CDR3 is TGTGCCAGCCGGGGGGCCAATGAGCAGTTCTTC.

The chain links TRBV7-6 to TRBJ1-3, with unresolved D. The CDR3 runs to 15 residues. CDR1 is SGHVS, CDR2 FNYEAQ, per germline. Trimming left V 1 base short and J 0 bases short, with 7 bases between. The CDR3 DNA reads as TGTGCCAGCAGCTTAGGGCAGAGCTCTGGAAACACCATATATTTT. Translating gives CASSLGQSSGNTIYF.

V and J are TRBV5-6 and TRBJ1-1; D uncertain. The V gene's germline CDR1 is SGHDT and CDR2 YYEEEE. The CDR3 covers 13 residues. V was clipped by 4 bases and J by 6 bases, with 13 bases between them. CDR3 DNA: TGTGCCAGCAGCCCTGGAGTAGGGTCTGAAGCTTTCTTT. This gives the protein CASSPGVGSEAFF.

This clonotype was detected ten times or more. The chain employs TRBV5-6 and TRBJ1-6; D remains unclear. The germline V and J ends were trimmed by 2 bases and 9 bases, with 6 bases remaining between them. Germline CDR1 is SGHDT and CDR2 is YYEEEE. This CDR3 region has 12 residues. The CDR3 DNA reads TGTGCCAGCAGCTTCAGTGGTTCACCCCTCCACTTT. It translates to CASSFSGSPLHF.

The chain is built from TRBV7-9 and TRBJ1-3; D is unresolved. The germline V and J ends were trimmed by 1 base and 4 bases, with 5 bases remaining between them. The CDR3 spans 13 residues. The germline CDR1 and CDR2 sequences are SEHNR and FQNEAQ (reference sequence). The chain's CDR3 is CASSLGHGNTIYF. Here the CDR3 DNA reads TGTGCCAGCAGCTTAGGACACGGAAACACCATATATTTT.

This clonotype turned up a few times. This chain links TRBV7-6 with TRBJ2-3, with 9 bases fitting TRBD2. Looked up from germline, CDR1 is SGHVS and CDR2 is FNYEAQ. The length of the CDR3 is 16 residues. Germline trimming cut 3 bases from V and 4 bases from J; bases unmatched to any gene: 8. The CDR3 coding sequence is TGTGCCAGCAGCTTTGTCAGCGGGGGGTACCCAGATACGCAGTATTTT. It specifies CASSFVSGGYPDTQYF. The complete variable domain, with remaining parts taken from reference TRBV7-6 and TRBJ2-3, reads GAGVSQSPRYKVTKRGQDVALRCDPISGHVSLYWYRQALGQGPEFLTYFNYEAQQDKSGLPNDRFSAERPEGSISTLTIQRTEQRDSAMYRCASSFVSGGYPDTQYFGPGTRLTVL.

The CDR3 here is CAIRTGGILNEQFF. CDR3 bases: TGTGCCATCCGGACAGGGGGCATTTTAAATGAGCAGTTCTTC. This chain connects TRBV6-6 to TRBJ2-1; 11 positions agree with TRBD1. After removal of 10 bases from V and 7 bases from J, the junction contained 9 bases not matched to a gene. The CDR3 sequence is 14 residues long. Germline CDR1 reads MNHNY; CDR2 reads SVGAGI (reference sequence).

In its sample, this clonotype was seen a few times. The V call is TRBV7-9, the J call TRBJ1-4; no clear D gene. Trimming took 1 base from V and 8 from J, leaving 11 bases between them. In germline, CDR1 is SEHNR, CDR2 FQNEAQ (reference sequence). This CDR3 spans 14 amino acids. The CDR3 loop reads CASSLVAGKEKLFF. The DNA of the CDR3 is TGTGCCAGCAGCTTAGTGGCGGGGAAAGAAAAACTGTTTTTT.

This rearrangement joins TRBV20-1 to TRBJ1-6; weak D call: TRBD1 (6 bases). This CDR3 spans 14 amino acids. CDR1 is DFQATT, CDR2 SNEGSKA, per germline (reference sequence). V was clipped by 6 bases and J by 6 bases, with 15 bases between them. The CDR3: CSARGGESNSPLHF. The CDR3 DNA follows: TGCAGTGCCAGGGGAGGGGAAAGTAATTCACCCCTCCACTTT.

This clonotype has a handful of counts. This sequence joins TRBV27 and TRBJ2-1; tentatively, D is TRBD1 (6 bases). Germline V CDR1 and CDR2: MNHEY, SMNVEV (reference sequence). The CDR3 runs 13 residues. V shed 7 bases and J shed 3 bases, with 10 bases lying between them. The CDR3 spells CASKQGIYNEQFF. DNA of the CDR3: TGTGCCAGCAAACAGGGTATCTACAATGAGCAGTTCTTC.

V is TRBV6-4 and J is TRBJ1-1; 8 positions agree with TRBD1. The junction had 9 bases not matched to a gene; V was cut back by 6 bases and J by 9 bases. CDR3 length equals 13 residues. Germline V gene data show CDR1 as MRHNA and CDR2 as SNTAGT. In DNA, the CDR3 is TGTGCCAGCAGCAATGGACAGGGACCTAAAGCTTTCTTT. Protein: CASSNGQGPKAFF.

The table lists this clonotype with a few counts. The rearrangement links TRBV5-1 to TRBJ1-1; TRBD1 might be the D (6 bases). The CDR3 runs 15 residues. V lost 2 bases and J 1 base, leaving 12 bases between the germline ends. The germline CDR1 and CDR2 sequences are SGHRS and YFSETQ. The CDR3 here is CASSFRGGENTEAFF. In DNA form, the CDR3 reads TGCGCCAGCAGCTTTAGGGGGGGCGAGAACACTGAAGCTTTCTTT.

This clonotype appeared a few times. The CDR3 DNA reads TGCAGTGCTCGAGGACTAGCGGGGGCCGGGGAGCTGTTTTTT. The encoded protein is CSARGLAGAGELFF. V usage is TRBV20-1 and J usage is TRBJ2-2; 13 bases agree with TRBD2. Germline V gene data show CDR1 as DFQATT and CDR2 as SNEGSKA (reference sequence). J was trimmed by 6 bases and V by 5 bases; bases with no gene match: 3. This CDR3 spans 14 amino acids.

This clonotype was recorded at least ten times. This chain links TRBV12-3 or TRBV12-4 with TRBJ2-3, with D perhaps given as TRBD1 or TRBD2 (5 bases each). The germline V and J ends were trimmed by 4 bases and 5 bases, with 10 bases remaining between them. The CDR3 contains 13 residues. DNA for the CDR3: TGTGCCAGCAGTTGGGGCAGCGGAGATACGCAGTATTTT. It translates to CASSWGSGDTQYF.

This clonotype was detected ten times or more. The genes are TRBV7-2 and TRBJ2-1, with 9 bases that match TRBD2. CDR1 is SGHTA, CDR2 FQGNSA, per germline. The CDR3 has 16 residues. Losses at the gene ends were 0 bases for V and 4 bases for J; bases not matched to a gene: 4. The CDR3 sequence is CASSLAPSGMYNEQFF. CDR3 bases: TGTGCCAGCAGCTTAGCCCCTAGCGGGATGTACAATGAGCAGTTCTTC.